Described below is a single T cell receptor (beta chain) sequence and its context. No cognate antigen has been identified for it. One base away there is no much larger clone; base qualities are not given. Libraries were prepared through the immunoSEQ multiplex PCR assay. The multiplex PCR relied on a mix of 60 forward primers for TCR Vbeta segments and 13 reverse primers for TCR Jbeta segments. The CDR3 region of rearranged TCR beta genes was amplified from genomic DNA by a multiplex PCR assay. Amplified TCR beta libraries were sequenced as 87-base-pair reads on the Illumina HiSeq System. The authors' pipeline ran thus. A later analysis counted some 80 million unique TCR beta chains across the 600 to 850 repertoires, and roughly 10 million of these chains were shared by at least two donors. A nearest-neighbor algorithm error-corrected the raw reads and collapsed the reads into unique sequences, merging closely related sequences to remove PCR and sequencing errors. To assign V, D and J gene segments, CDR3 sequences were aligned to IMGT reference sequences. Each retained sequence needed at least a six-nucleotide match to both a V gene segment and a J gene segment. A rearrangement was called productive if the CDR3 had no stop codons and remained in frame with V and J, and every other rearrangement was called non-productive. Following IMGT convention, CDR3 was defined as the stretch from the second conserved V-encoded cysteine to the conserved J-encoded phenylalanine. In an earlier analysis of 550 to 650 of the donors, sequences lacking an unambiguous match to a single V gene segment were excluded. In an earlier analysis of a few hundred of the donors, V segments were called functional above 56.7% productive rearrangements and were called segregating when the between-donor standard deviation exceeded 5%. A statistical classification framework was built to diagnose cytomegalovirus status from the catalog of TCR beta chain sequences. In a later analysis, V and J genes were assigned by comparing TCR nucleotide sequences against IMGT/GENE-DB human TR gene sequences. Using the TCRdist pipeline, a later analysis assigned CDR3 sequences along with most-parsimonious VDJ recombination scenarios. In a later analysis, every TCR beta chain was defined by the combination of its CDR3 amino acid sequence and its V-gene family, and reads without a unique V-gene family were dropped. A later analysis removed nearly 600 highly shared, low-generation-probability nucleotide sequences to deal with suspected cross-contamination and a sequencing artifact. In a later analysis, a clonal expansion index for each public chain was calculated from normalized within-repertoire ranks of inferred template counts. A later analysis computed generation probabilities with a VDJ recombination model fitted to out-of-frame rearrangements, and checked the results against IGoR. Hypergeometric tests were used in a later analysis to score TCR-TCR, TCR-HLA and TCR-CMV co-occurrence, with a repertoire-size bias correction applied to the TCR pairs. In a later analysis, false discovery rates were estimated by permuting HLA or CMV assignments 20 times. A later analysis grouped co-occurring TCRs with DBSCAN, adding TCRdist sequence similarity when clustering within HLA-allele-positive subsets. Co-occurrence clustering excluded repertoires with fewer than 30,000 or more than 120,000 public chains, plus five with anomalous nucleotide sharing. As stored in TCRdb, this immuneACCESS dataset retains in-frame rearrangements with V and J assigned. A fraction of the clones does not appear; measured against another copy, unresolved V genes explain less than half of the discrepancy, and the remainder lacks a known reason. V, J and clone size are those of that table, while D and trimming were read from the DNA. This sample is represented by some 190,000 clones; roughly three quarters of them were singletons. The ten most abundant clones make up about 2.5% of the sample.

These data belong to a study of cytomegalovirus exposure and HLA in healthy donors (dated by TCRdb to about 2017). Concerning the study at large: In an earlier analysis of under 600 of the donors, less than 350 Gb of sequence data and just under 120 million unique TCR beta sequences from some 170 million T cells were reported. Roughly 300 gigabases of sequencing data and around 80 million unique TCR sequences made up an early release that covered fewer than 650 HLA-typed donors. Among the approximately 420 genotyped donors, around 81% belonged to the genetic ancestry cluster associated with self-reported Caucasian donors. The study aimed to test whether signatures of past pathogen exposure could be identified by cataloging public T cell receptors. Using immunosequencing, the study profiled T cell repertoires from fewer than 700 subjects and related those repertoires to cytomegalovirus serostatus. A separate validation cohort of approximately 120 different subjects was used in addition to the 666-subject first cohort. To predict cytomegalovirus infection status, the study combined high-throughput TCR immunosequencing, statistical association of individual TCRs with disease status, and machine learning. A later analysis re-examined previously published TCR beta repertoires from more than 650 donors and added high-resolution HLA genotyping to investigate patterns of TCR occurrence. In the later analysis, no new phenotypic data were used to find candidate immune exposures; instead, reliance was placed on TCR beta sequences and their occurrence across donors. To decide whether each TCR beta V gene segment behaved as functional or pseudogenic, an earlier analysis of some 600 of the donors relied on high-throughput TCR beta sequencing. Donor age, sex, ethnicity and CMV serostatus were collected together with the repertoire data. Genome-wide SNP genotypes for about 55% of the roughly 670 donors were used in a later genetic analysis, which treated that subset as a discovery cohort. All discovery cohort repertoires had been generated on a single sequencing platform. Both class I and class II loci were covered by HLA typing, at four-digit resolution. Typing coverage differed by locus: A, B, C, DRB1 and DQB1 were typed in about 629-630 donors, DQA1 in about 560, DPA1 in some 610, and DPB1 in 400 to 480. Because of strong linkage in the cohort, four or five DR-DQ haplotypes were treated as single units for association and clustering. On average, over 200,000 unique TCR beta nucleotide sequences were sequenced per donor among several hundred genotyped donors of the cohort, with approximately 18% of those sequences being non-productive.

From the germline V gene (reference sequence), CDR1 is LNHDA and CDR2 is SQIVND. Taken from cysteine to phenylalanine, the CDR3 has 14 residues. The kept DNA is CDR3 alone, 42 bases in frame from the first base. Clipping removes 5 bases from V and 8 bases from J, with 7 as the unmatched junction base count. Results and caveats for the whole study, not just this receptor: A later analysis associated some 17,000 TCR beta sequences with specific HLA alleles at a false discovery rate of 0.05. Correlated functional status among segregating V segments might be attributable to linkage disequilibrium, but an unknown experimental factor could not be ruled out. In a later analysis, several top co-occurrence clusters were reported to appear linked to parvovirus B19, influenza, CMV and Epstein-Barr virus. A group of highly shared sequence variants was considered likely to be a technical artifact of the sequencing pipeline. Because HLA typing was missing for some donors at each locus, association tests included only the typed subset. The 87-base-pair reads could not distinguish some IMGT-functional V segments, including TRBV6-2 and TRBV6-3, so those segments were excluded. In vitro tests confirmed that a few of the cytomegalovirus-associated TCR beta chains recognize cytomegalovirus antigens. The study gave a list of 150 to 200 TCR beta chains associated with cytomegalovirus. According to the authors, the approach could potentially be generalized to other disease states and immunological phenotypes. The cohort was sequenced for TCR beta chains only, and without alpha or paired-chain data the features that could be detected were limited. In a later analysis, TCR association rates were found to vary across HLA loci, with the most associated TCRs seen for DRB1 alleles and the fewest for HLA-C alleles. The only immune exposure information available for the cohort was CMV serostatus. A further reported finding was that TCR beta sequences accurately predicted the HLA-A and HLA-B alleles for most subjects in the first cohort. Most TCR sequences were observed very rarely across donors, whereas some public TCRs were present in many individuals. Around 16 rarely observed V segments, including chromosome 9 orphons, were excluded from the earlier analysis of a few hundred of the donors because counts were too low. An earlier analysis of approximately 590 of the donors showed that most TCR beta V segments appeared in productive rearrangements either about 87% or about 30% of the time, which broadly matched IMGT annotations. When HLA alleles, especially DR and DQ, strongly co-occurred, TCR associations were difficult to assign to individual alleles. The presence/absence analyses assumed that sequencing depth was roughly uniform across donors, and that assumption may not be true. According to a later genetic analysis, donors in an Asian-associated ancestry cluster had fewer N-insertions in productive TCRs than the approximately 650-donor mean. Cytomegalovirus status was reported to be diagnosed by the classifier with high specificity and sensitivity in both the original and validation cohorts. Most CMV-associated TCR beta chains appeared to be HLA-restricted in a later analysis, and the HLA associations seemed to be driven largely by CMV exposure. An association between a missense DCLRE1C variant and V-gene and J-gene trimming of TCR beta chains was found in a later genetic analysis and replicated in an independent cohort. In a later analysis, HLA-associated TCR beta chains showed more clonal expansion and lower generation probabilities than non-associated chains that were equally common.

In total, more than 500 healthy bone marrow donors made up the cohort. At the time of sampling, all cohort members were nominally healthy, though unrecorded immune exposures were likely present. The donor tested CMV seropositive, placing the donor among the 290 or so seropositive members of the cohort. A peripheral blood sample was collected from each donor, and TCR beta sequencing was performed on peripheral blood mononuclear cells. Genomic DNA extraction from the blood cell samples was performed with the Qiagen DNeasy Blood Extraction Kit. The sequencing sample was made of PBMCs. This chain is built from TRBV19 and TRBJ2-1; 9 nucleotides in the junction match TRBD1. This TCR derives from a woman aged 25 to 39 in good health and CMV-seropositive. Here the CDR3 is given as CASSSTGQGDEQFF. The nucleotide sequence is given as TGTGCCAGTAGTTCAACGGGACAGGGAGATGAGCAGTTCTTC.